The sequence of this T cell receptor beta chain was determined in a study of T cell clonotyping in hematopoietic cell transplantation. Repertoires were generated with immunoSEQ multiplex PCR, while TCRdb's copy carries only in-frame clones and drops some. The sample gives tens of thousands of clones, about 95% of which show up once; 0.95% is in the top ten. Trimming took off 5 bases at V and 1 base at J, with 5 bases between the two ends. The CDR3 consists of 12 residues. Germline V gives CDR1 MGHDK, CDR2 SYGVNS. The specimen sequenced was peripheral blood mononuclear cells. This receptor was taken from a man younger than 40 in good health. Some clones in this sample may be carry-over from other donors' samples. The V and J genes are TRBV25-1 and TRBJ1-1, with D maybe TRBD1 (5 bases). As DNA, the CDR3 is TGTGCCAGCAGTCAGGGGAACACTGAAGCTTTCTTT. Protein product: CASSQGNTEAFF.